These T cell receptor beta chains were read from a single sample in a study of cytomegalovirus exposure and HLA in healthy donors. Sequencing used immunoSEQ multiplex PCR; TCRdb keeps in-frame clones, though not all of them. The sample includes some 220,000 clones, around four fifths seen only once; the top ten take less than 0.6%. Sequenced sample: PBMCs. These receptors all stem from a boy younger than 18 in good health and CMV-seronegative. Each CDR3 is given with its conserved first and last residue. Each record gives: J gene, D gene, V gene, clone size, CDR3 protein, CDR3 DNA. D genes are given only for firm matches. Expanded clones get a size class; other rows say once, few or many, or leave the size out.

j_gene: TRBJ1-4
d_gene: NA
v_gene: TRBV30
abundance: NA
CDR3aa: CAWRLEGGFYEKLFF
CDR3nt: TGTGCCTGGAGGCTGGAGGGCGGGTTTTATGAAAAACTGTTTTTT

j_gene: TRBJ2-3
d_gene: NA
v_gene: TRBV11-2
abundance: NA
CDR3aa: CASSLDRSRTDTQYF
CDR3nt: TGTGCCAGCAGCTTAGACCGGAGCCGCACAGATACGCAGTATTTT

j_gene: TRBJ1-4
d_gene: NA
v_gene: TRBV27
abundance: NA
CDR3aa: CASSHLGDRGEKLFF
CDR3nt: TGTGCCAGCAGCCATCTCGGGGATCGGGGAGAAAAACTGTTTTTT

j_gene: TRBJ1-1
d_gene: NA
v_gene: TRBV11-3
abundance: once
CDR3aa: CASSSRTEAEAFF
CDR3nt: TGTGCCAGCAGCTCCCGGACAGAAGCCGAAGCTTTCTTT

j_gene: TRBJ1-1
d_gene: NA
v_gene: TRBV7-6
abundance: NA
CDR3aa: CASSEPREGPEAFF
CDR3nt: TGTGCCAGCAGCGAGCCTCGGGAGGGACCTGAAGCTTTCTTT

j_gene: TRBJ1-5
d_gene: NA
v_gene: TRBV19
abundance: NA
CDR3aa: CASSPARDSNQPQHF
CDR3nt: TGTGCCAGTAGCCCCGCAAGAGATAGCAATCAGCCCCAGCATTTT

j_gene: TRBJ1-5
d_gene: NA
v_gene: TRBV9
abundance: NA
CDR3aa: CASSGGPSNQPQHF
CDR3nt: TGTGCCAGCAGCGGCGGGCCTAGCAATCAGCCCCAGCATTTT

j_gene: TRBJ1-1
d_gene: NA
v_gene: TRBV5-1
abundance: NA
CDR3aa: CASSYLGQGTEAFF
CDR3nt: TGCGCCAGCAGCTATTTGGGCCAGGGCACTGAAGCTTTCTTT

j_gene: TRBJ1-5
d_gene: TRBD1
v_gene: TRBV2
abundance: NA
CDR3aa: CANGVSGTDNQPQHF
CDR3nt: TGTGCCAACGGTGTATCCGGGACAGACAATCAGCCCCAGCATTTT

j_gene: TRBJ1-3
d_gene: NA
v_gene: TRBV28
abundance: NA
CDR3aa: CASSFGVGRVFTIYF
CDR3nt: TGTGCCAGCAGTTTTGGAGTAGGGAGGGTTTTCACCATATATTTT

j_gene: TRBJ1-1
d_gene: TRBD1
v_gene: TRBV5-1
abundance: NA
CDR3aa: CASSPGTGRTEAFF
CDR3nt: TGCGCCAGCAGCCCCGGGACAGGGAGGACTGAAGCTTTCTTT

j_gene: TRBJ2-3
d_gene: NA
v_gene: TRBV4-2
abundance: NA
CDR3aa: CASSQETYTDTQYF
CDR3nt: TGTGCCAGCAGCCAAGAAACATACACAGATACGCAGTATTTT

j_gene: TRBJ2-7
d_gene: NA
v_gene: TRBV7-3
abundance: once
CDR3aa: CASEDTPYEQYF
CDR3nt: TGTGCCAGCGAAGACACCCCATACGAGCAGTACTTC

j_gene: TRBJ1-1
d_gene: NA
v_gene: TRBV6-5
abundance: NA
CDR3aa: CASMERGGGGTEAFF
CDR3nt: TGTGCCAGCATGGAGAGGGGGGGCGGTGGCACTGAAGCTTTCTTT

j_gene: TRBJ2-7
d_gene: TRBD2
v_gene: TRBV7-9
abundance: NA
CDR3aa: CASSTGRAGVYEQYF
CDR3nt: TGTGCCAGCAGCACCGGGCGGGCGGGGGTTTACGAGCAGTACTTC

j_gene: TRBJ2-7
d_gene: NA
v_gene: TRBV5-1
abundance: NA
CDR3aa: CASSFYRDIVSYEQYF
CDR3nt: TGCGCCAGCAGCTTTTACCGGGATATTGTCTCCTACGAGCAGTACTTC

j_gene: TRBJ2-7
d_gene: NA
v_gene: TRBV18
abundance: NA
CDR3aa: CASSPKGGITYEQYF
CDR3nt: TGTGCCAGCTCTCCTAAGGGGGGGATAACCTACGAGCAGTACTTC

j_gene: TRBJ1-5
d_gene: NA
v_gene: TRBV7-2
abundance: NA
CDR3aa: CASSLVVPGKDQPQHF
CDR3nt: TGTGCCAGCAGCTTAGTCGTGCCGGGGAAGGATCAGCCCCAGCATTTT

j_gene: TRBJ1-2
d_gene: NA
v_gene: TRBV6-4
abundance: NA
CDR3aa: CASSDSSTGPYGYTF
CDR3nt: TGTGCCAGCAGTGACTCATCGACAGGACCCTATGGCTACACCTTC

j_gene: TRBJ1-3
d_gene: NA
v_gene: TRBV18
abundance: NA
CDR3aa: CASSDSYSGNTIYF
CDR3nt: TGTGCCAGCTCAGACAGTTACTCTGGAAACACCATATATTTT

j_gene: TRBJ2-7
d_gene: TRBD1
v_gene: TRBV2
abundance: NA
CDR3aa: CASMTRQGFEQYF
CDR3nt: TGTGCCAGCATGACCCGACAGGGGTTCGAGCAGTACTTC

j_gene: TRBJ2-1
d_gene: NA
v_gene: TRBV5-1
abundance: few
CDR3aa: CASSLGLPSSYNEQFF
CDR3nt: TGCGCCAGCAGCTTAGGACTCCCCTCCTCCTACAATGAGCAGTTCTTC

j_gene: TRBJ1-1
d_gene: NA
v_gene: TRBV4-1
abundance: NA
CDR3aa: CASSQLMTGWDTEAFF
CDR3nt: TGCGCCAGCAGCCAATTGATGACAGGCTGGGACACTGAAGCTTTCTTT

j_gene: TRBJ1-3
d_gene: NA
v_gene: TRBV10-3
abundance: NA
CDR3aa: CAIKTDLSGNTIYF
CDR3nt: TGTGCCATCAAGACAGATCTCTCTGGAAACACCATATATTTT

j_gene: TRBJ1-3
d_gene: NA
v_gene: TRBV19
abundance: few
CDR3aa: CASSFGISSGNTIYF
CDR3nt: TGTGCCAGTAGTTTCGGGATTTCCTCTGGAAACACCATATATTTT

j_gene: TRBJ1-3
d_gene: NA
v_gene: TRBV7-9
abundance: NA
CDR3aa: CASTPGRGRNTIYF
CDR3nt: TGTGCCAGCACCCCGGGGAGGGGACGAAACACCATATATTTT

j_gene: TRBJ2-5
d_gene: NA
v_gene: TRBV7-9
abundance: NA
CDR3aa: CASSPGVRGQRETQYF
CDR3nt: TGTGCCAGCAGCCCTGGGGTGCGGGGGCAAAGGGAGACCCAGTACTTC

j_gene: TRBJ1-6
d_gene: NA
v_gene: TRBV14
abundance: NA
CDR3aa: CASSPGVYNSPLHF
CDR3nt: TGTGCCAGCAGCCCTGGAGTCTATAATTCACCCCTCCACTTT

j_gene: TRBJ2-6
d_gene: NA
v_gene: TRBV9
abundance: once
CDR3aa: CASSPAGSGANVLTF
CDR3nt: TGTGCCAGCAGCCCAGCGGGCTCTGGGGCCAACGTCCTGACTTTC

j_gene: TRBJ2-7
d_gene: TRBD1
v_gene: TRBV7-8
abundance: NA
CDR3aa: CASSITGDNEQYF
CDR3nt: TGTGCCAGCAGCATCACAGGGGACAACGAGCAGTACTTC

j_gene: TRBJ2-1
d_gene: NA
v_gene: TRBV27
abundance: NA
CDR3aa: CASTFSGSEYNEQFF
CDR3nt: TGTGCCAGCACTTTCTCAGGGTCGGAGTACAATGAGCAGTTCTTC

j_gene: TRBJ1-2
d_gene: NA
v_gene: TRBV30
abundance: NA
CDR3aa: CASPGVYGYTF
CDR3nt: TGTGCCTCCCCAGGCGTCTATGGCTACACCTTC

j_gene: TRBJ2-5
d_gene: TRBD2
v_gene: TRBV11-3
abundance: few
CDR3aa: CASSPGVFAGVVETQYF
CDR3nt: TGTGCCAGCAGCCCGGGAGTATTTGCGGGAGTGGTGGAGACCCAGTACTTC

j_gene: TRBJ1-1
d_gene: NA
v_gene: TRBV6-1
abundance: NA
CDR3aa: CASSEAPSYEAFF
CDR3nt: TGTGCCAGCAGTGAAGCCCCCTCCTATGAAGCTTTCTTT

j_gene: TRBJ1-1
d_gene: NA
v_gene: TRBV5-1
abundance: NA
CDR3aa: CASSWGGAGDTEAFF
CDR3nt: TGCGCCAGCAGCTGGGGAGGGGCAGGGGACACTGAAGCTTTCTTT

j_gene: TRBJ1-3
d_gene: NA
v_gene: TRBV13
abundance: NA
CDR3aa: CASSQRSWDLIGNTIYF
CDR3nt: TGTGCCAGCAGCCAACGGAGTTGGGACTTGATCGGAAACACCATATATTTT

j_gene: TRBJ2-3
d_gene: TRBD2
v_gene: TRBV14
abundance: NA
CDR3aa: CASSHDHGLAGGEDTQYF
CDR3nt: TGTGCCAGCAGCCATGACCATGGACTAGCGGGAGGGGAAGATACGCAGTATTTT

j_gene: TRBJ2-7
d_gene: NA
v_gene: TRBV11-2
abundance: NA
CDR3aa: CASSLDPDVRGEQYF
CDR3nt: TGTGCCAGCAGCTTAGATCCCGACGTAAGGGGCGAACAGTACTTC

j_gene: TRBJ2-5
d_gene: NA
v_gene: TRBV9
abundance: few
CDR3aa: CASTRGSQETQYF
CDR3nt: TGTGCCAGCACTCGGGGTAGCCAAGAGACCCAGTACTTC

j_gene: TRBJ1-2
d_gene: NA
v_gene: TRBV30
abundance: NA
CDR3aa: CAWSGTGFNGYTF
CDR3nt: TGTGCCTGGAGCGGTACAGGATTTAATGGCTACACCTTC

j_gene: TRBJ2-3
d_gene: TRBD2
v_gene: TRBV6-1
abundance: NA
CDR3aa: CASSAPDYAGLAGHTDTQYF
CDR3nt: TGTGCCAGCAGTGCCCCCGACTATGCGGGACTAGCGGGGCACACAGATACGCAGTATTTT